The 29 T cell receptor beta chains listed next were all sequenced from one sample in a study of T cell responses to AZD1222 COVID-19 vaccine (dated by TCRdb to about 2021). To prepare the library, the immunoSEQ multiplex PCR assay was applied. Not all clones reach the TCRdb copy of this immuneACCESS table, which keeps in-frame sequences only. Checked studies attribute under half of the gap to unresolved V genes and leave the rest unexplained. The sample profile shows some 100,000 clones; about 87% of them were found once. The ten largest account for about 1.8% of the sample. Taken with the paper, the label for time point translates to: baseline before first vaccination. Sequenced here: peripheral blood, sampled on day 0 of AZD1222 vaccination. The receptors derive from an adult in good health.

The chain links TRBV7-9 to TRBJ2-7; TRBD1 aligns across 10 bases. The CDR3 runs to 15 residues. V lost 5 bases to trimming and J lost 5 bases; unmatched junction nucleotides: 9. Germline assignment: CDR1 SEHNR and CDR2 FQNEAQ (reference sequence). DNA of the CDR3: TGTGCCAGCAGCCCCTGGGACAGGGGAGGGAACGAGCAGTACTTC. Protein sequence: CASSPWDRGGNEQYF.

The gene calls are TRBV6-2 or TRBV6-3 and TRBJ2-2, with D uncertain. V lost 0 bases to trimming and J lost 7 bases, with 12 bases between them. The germline V gene encodes CDR1 MNHEY and CDR2 SVGEGT. CDR3 length equals 15 residues. CDR3 amino acids: CASSYSNGRIGELFF. In DNA, the CDR3 is TGTGCCAGCAGTTACTCAAACGGCCGGATCGGGGAGCTGTTTTTT.

The table lists this clone with a few counts. The chain employs TRBV6-2 or TRBV6-3 and TRBJ1-1; D ambiguous. Germline V gene data show CDR1 as MNHEY and CDR2 as SVGEGT. CDR3 length equals 15 residues. Between the trimmed V and J ends, which lost 2 bases and 1 base, there was a span of 11 bases. CDR3: CASSYPGSWNTEAFF. The CDR3 bases are TGTGCCAGCAGTTACCCCGGTTCCTGGAACACTGAAGCTTTCTTT.

V and J are TRBV11-2 and TRBJ1-2; D gene unclear. The germline V gene has CDR1 SGHAT and CDR2 FQNNGV. Trimming pared 1 base from V and 4 bases from J, leaving 13 bases between. The CDR3 has 15 residues. CDR3 protein: CASSLVPAEGYGYTF. DNA for the CDR3: TGTGCCAGCAGCTTAGTGCCCGCGGAAGGCTATGGCTACACCTTC.

This chain joins TRBV5-5 and TRBJ1-4; D is undetermined. Germline CDR1 and CDR2: SGHKS and YYEKEE (reference sequence). V was trimmed by 0 bases and J by 3 bases, leaving 6 bases between them. The CDR3 sequence is 14 residues long. For the CDR3, the DNA is TGTGCCAGCAGCTTGGTAGGGTCTAATGAAAAACTGTTTTTT. It is translated as CASSLVGSNEKLFF.

The CDR3 bases are TGTGCCAGCAGTTACGGGACAGGGGAAAAACTGTTTTTT. Translating it yields CASSYGTGEKLFF. This chain connects TRBV6-5 to TRBJ1-4; the match to TRBD1 covers 9 bases. V shed 2 bases and J 8 bases; nucleotides not matched to a gene: 0. Germline CDR1 and CDR2: MNHEY and SVGAGI. This CDR3 spans 13 amino acids.

The chain links TRBV10-3 to TRBJ1-4, with D uncertain. The V gene's germline CDR1 is ENHRY and CDR2 SYGVKD. The V and J ends lost 5 bases and 3 bases respectively, with 7 bases between them. This CDR3 spans 13 amino acids. Written as DNA, the CDR3 is TGTGCCATCAGTAGGGTGGCTAATGAAAAACTGTTTTTT. Amino acid sequence: CAISRVANEKLFF.

The rearrangement links TRBV24-1 to TRBJ1-2; TRBD1 agrees at 9 bases. After removal of 5 bases from V and 1 base from J, the junction contained 10 bases not matched to a gene. The CDR3 extends over 17 amino acids. Germline CDR1 reads KGHDR; CDR2 reads SFDVKD. This chain's CDR3 is CATSVRDRATFNYGYTF. CDR3 bases: TGTGCCACCAGTGTAAGGGACAGGGCTACCTTTAACTATGGCTACACCTTC.

The chain recombines TRBV5-1 with TRBJ2-3; TRBD2 matches 7 bases. There are 17 residues in the CDR3. The germline V gene has CDR1 SGHRS and CDR2 YFSETQ. The V and J ends lost 0 bases and 0 bases, in that order; junction bases with no gene match: 7. CDR3 in DNA: TGCGCCAGCAGCTTGGCCGGGGGGACGGCTAGCACAGATACGCAGTATTTT. Protein: CASSLAGGTASTDTQYF.

This clone appeared once. V gene TRBV30 combines with J gene TRBJ1-3; D possibly corresponds to TRBD1 (6 bases). CDR1 and CDR2 (germline): GTSNPN, SVGIG (reference sequence). This CDR3 region has 14 residues. The CDR3 spells CANRAGASGNTIYF. The CDR3 bases are TGTGCAAACAGGGCCGGAGCCTCTGGAAACACCATATATTTT.

The V and J genes are TRBV28 and TRBJ2-7; TRBD1 is a possible D gene (6 bases). The CDR3 has 16 amino acids. Between the trimmed V and J ends, which lost 3 bases and 7 bases, there was a span of 22 bases. Germline V CDR1 and CDR2: MDHEN, SYDVKM. DNA for the CDR3: TGTGCCAGCAGTTTCCCCCCCGCAGGGGCCCCGTGGGAGCAGTACTTC. Its protein product is CASSFPPAGAPWEQYF.

This sequence joins TRBV3-1 (or the pseudogene TRBV3-2) and TRBJ1-1; D is perhaps TRBD1 (6 bases). Looked up from germline, CDR1 is LGHDT and CDR2 is YNNKEL (reference sequence). CDR3 length equals 14 residues. Trimming took 4 bases from V and 2 from J, leaving 11 bases between them. This CDR3 reads CASSLPRGNTEAFF. The CDR3 DNA is TGTGCCAGCAGCCTTCCCAGGGGAAACACTGAAGCTTTCTTT.

The chain joins TRBV11-1 to TRBJ1-1, with D perhaps TRBD1 (6 bases). The CDR3 totals 13 residues. Trimming cost V 1 base and J 4 bases, with 7 bases left between them. CDR1 and CDR2 (germline): SGHAT, FQDESV (reference sequence). The CDR3 loop is CASSLEGGTEAFF. In nucleotides, the CDR3 is TGTGCCAGCAGCTTAGAAGGGGGCACTGAAGCTTTCTTT.

The rearrangement links TRBV6-5 to TRBJ2-7; TRBD1 agrees at 10 bases. CDR3 size: 15 residues. Germline-derived CDR1 and CDR2 are MNHEY and SVGAGI. Trimming at V came to 6 bases and at J to 2 bases, leaving 7 bases not matched to a gene. CDR3 loop: CASRGDRGRAYEQYF. In DNA form, the CDR3 reads TGTGCCAGCAGGGGGGACAGGGGTCGAGCCTACGAGCAGTACTTC.

The V call is TRBV23-1, the J call TRBJ2-4; TRBD2 is a possible D gene (5 bases). TRBV23-1 is an open reading frame whose function is uncertain. This CDR3 region has 21 residues. V lost 3 bases to trimming and J lost 1 base, with 28 bases between them. CDR3 coding DNA: TGCGCCAGCAGTCATGTCGCGCGGGCTCCCCATTCCTACCTCGCCAAAAACATTCAGTACTTC. It specifies CASSHVARAPHSYLAKNIQYF.

This clone appeared a few times. The gene calls are TRBV7-6 and TRBJ2-7; D not resolved. The CDR3 is 14 residues long. The V end was cut by 0 bases, the J end by 4 bases, with 10 bases between. Germline V gene lookup returns CDR1 SGHVS and CDR2 FNYEAQ. CDR3 nucleotide sequence: TGTGCCAGCAGCTTAGCGCCACTTACTTACGAGCAGTACTTC. It specifies CASSLAPLTYEQYF. Together with reference TRBV7-6 and TRBJ2-7, the CDR3 gives the full variable domain: GAGVSQSPRYKVTKRGQDVALRCDPISGHVSLYWYRQALGQGPEFLTYFNYEAQQDKSGLPNDRFSAERPEGSISTLTIQRTEQRDSAMYRCASSLAPLTYEQYFGPGTRLTVT.

The rearrangement links TRBV30 to TRBJ1-3; no clear D gene. This CDR3 has 13 amino acids. The V end was cut by 2 bases, the J end by 0 bases, with 5 bases between. The germline gives CDR1 GTSNPN, CDR2 SVGIG (reference sequence). CDR3 sequence reads: CAWSSISGNTIYF. The CDR3 nucleotides are TGTGCCTGGAGTTCTATCTCTGGAAACACCATATATTTT.

The chain is built from TRBV7-6 and TRBJ2-3, with 9 bases identical to TRBD1. V was clipped by 2 bases and J by 0 bases; unmatched bases: 3. The CDR3 is 16 residues long. In germline, CDR1 is SGHVS, CDR2 FNYEAQ. In DNA, the CDR3 is TGTGCCAGCAGCTTATGGGGGACAGGGAGCACAGATACGCAGTATTTT. This gives the protein CASSLWGTGSTDTQYF.

V gene TRBV5-6 combines with J gene TRBJ2-7; maybe TRBD2 (6 bases). Between the trimmed V and J ends, which lost 0 bases and 2 bases, there was a span of 9 bases. Germline V gene sequence: CDR1 SGHDT, CDR2 YYEEEE. The CDR3 runs to 14 residues. The CDR3 DNA sequence: TGTGCCAGCAGCTTGGGCGGGGCCGCCTACGAGCAGTACTTC. Its protein product is CASSLGGAAYEQYF.

Only a few counts were recorded for this clone. V usage is TRBV15 and J usage is TRBJ2-1; 8 bases line up with TRBD2. CDR3 length equals 17 residues. Germline V CDR1 and CDR2: LNHNV, YYDKDF (reference sequence). The V gene end was trimmed by 3 bases and the J gene end by 10 bases; junction bases not matched to a gene: 17. The CDR3 loop is CATSRNLPGLGAGEQFF. The DNA of the CDR3 is TGTGCCACCAGCAGGAACCTGCCGGGACTAGGGGCCGGGGAGCAGTTCTTC.

The table lists this clone with a few counts. This chain uses TRBV7-2 with TRBJ2-5; TRBD1 might be the D (5 bases). This CDR3 spans 13 amino acids. Per the germline V gene, CDR1 is SGHTA and CDR2 is FQGNSA. V gave up 3 bases and J gave up 5 bases, with 10 bases separating them. The DNA of the CDR3 is TGTGCCAGCAGCTTTCAGGGTCGCGAGACCCAGTACTTC. Protein: CASSFQGRETQYF.

The chain has TRBV6-1 and TRBJ2-1; 7 bases fit TRBD1. This CDR3 has 12 amino acids. Germline CDR1 and CDR2: MNHNS and SASEGT. Trimming took 3 bases from V and 12 from J; bases not matched to a gene: 5. As DNA, the CDR3 is TGTGCCAGCAGTGAGAGGGGGCGCGGGCAGTTCTTC. This encodes CASSERGRGQFF.

This clone came up a few times. The chain combines TRBV13 with TRBJ1-4; 9 bases match TRBD1. V was clipped by 5 bases and J by 3 bases; unmatched bases: 7. CDR1 is PRHDT, CDR2 FYEKMQ, per germline (reference sequence). This CDR3 region has 16 residues. CDR3 loop: CASSARDRVANEKLFF. CDR3 DNA sequence: TGTGCCAGCAGCGCCCGGGACAGGGTGGCTAATGAAAAACTGTTTTTT.

This chain uses TRBV2 with TRBJ1-3, with D perhaps TRBD1 (5 bases). Germline CDR1 SNHLY, CDR2 FYNNEI. This CDR3 contains 15 residues. V was shortened by 10 bases and J by 0 bases, with 16 bases between the two germline ends. The CDR3: CANKGVRVSGNTIYF. The CDR3, as DNA: TGTGCCAACAAAGGGGTTCGGGTCTCTGGAAACACCATATATTTT.

V and J are TRBV4-3 and TRBJ2-1; D unresolved. Germline CDR1 and CDR2: LGHNA and YSLEER. The CDR3 has 14 residues. The germline V and J ends were trimmed by 0 bases and 5 bases, with 8 bases remaining between them. Here the CDR3 reads CASSQERWDNEQFF. CDR3 in DNA: TGCGCCAGCAGCCAAGAAAGGTGGGACAATGAGCAGTTCTTC.

This clone was picked up one time. The chain combines TRBV5-6 with TRBJ2-4, with D maybe TRBD2 (5 bases). The V and J ends lost 5 bases and 6 bases respectively, with 18 bases between them. The length of the CDR3 is 15 residues. CDR1 is SGHDT and CDR2 is YYEEEE in the germline V gene. CDR3: CASSSVEAPRNIQYF. The DNA of the CDR3 is TGTGCCAGCAGTTCCGTGGAGGCTCCGAGAAACATTCAGTACTTC. Supplemented by reference TRBV5-6 and TRBJ2-4, the full variable domain reads DAGVTQSPTHLIKTRGQQVTLRCSPKSGHDTVSWYQQALGQGPQFIFQYYEEEERQRGNFPDRFSGHQFPNYSSELNVNALLLGDSALYLCASSSVEAPRNIQYFGAGTRLSVL.

The genes are TRBV4-2 and TRBJ2-7; maybe TRBD2 (6 bases). The germline V gene encodes CDR1 LGHNA and CDR2 YNFKEQ. V was cut by 1 base and J by 7 bases, with 14 bases left in between. The CDR3 is 14 amino acids. The CDR3 spells CASSQGNRRGEQYF. Here the CDR3 DNA reads TGTGCCAGCAGCCAAGGGAATCGGAGGGGTGAGCAGTACTTC.

In this sample, this clone turned up a few times. J is TRBJ2-1 and V is TRBV21-1; the table's D call, TRBD2, has no DNA check behind it. TRBV21-1 is assigned pseudogene status. There are 18 residues in the CDR3. As DNA, the CDR3 is TGTGCCAGCAGCTCCAGGGCGGGACTAGCGGGAGTCTACAATGAGCAGTTCTTC. Amino acid sequence: CASSSRAGLAGVYNEQFF.

The chain has TRBV23-1 and TRBJ2-7; 8 bases fit TRBD1. TRBV23-1 is assigned to the ORF class and has an uncertain function. CDR3 size: 16 residues. J lost 3 bases, V lost 6 bases, and 13 bases had no gene match. The CDR3 sequence is CASRLRGLHRDYEQYF. The DNA of the CDR3 is TGCGCCAGCAGACTCAGGGGGCTCCACCGGGACTACGAGCAGTACTTC.